Each of the 22 T cell receptor beta chains below was sequenced from the same sample in a study of T cell responses to AZD1222 COVID-19 vaccine. This table comes from immunoSEQ multiplex PCR, and its TCRdb copy is limited to in-frame clones, with some not included. The table lists roughly 55,000 clones, roughly nine tenths of them singletons, with 3.9% in the top ten. This material consisted of peripheral blood, taken on day 0 of AZD1222 vaccination. These receptors were obtained from an adult in good health.

The chain carries TRBV7-9 and TRBJ2-7; D possibly corresponds to TRBD1 (6 bases). V shed 4 bases and J shed 1 base, with 14 bases lying between them. The CDR3 sequence is 15 residues long. Germline V lookup: CDR1 SEHNR, CDR2 FQNEAQ (reference sequence). The CDR3 region is CASSSPSGVSYEQYF. DNA for the CDR3: TGTGCCAGCAGCTCCCCATCAGGGGTATCCTACGAGCAGTACTTC.

The chain carries TRBV11-2 and TRBJ2-1; D unresolved. Trimming took 5 bases from V and 4 from J, leaving 24 bases between them. CDR3 size: 18 residues. Germline V lookup: CDR1 SGHAT, CDR2 FQNNGV. CDR3 loop: CASSVGYFSRRSYNEQFF. Written as DNA, the CDR3 is TGTGCCAGCAGCGTCGGATATTTTTCAAGGCGATCTTACAATGAGCAGTTCTTC.

This rearrangement joins TRBV28 to TRBJ2-5, with no clear D. The CDR3 has 11 residues. V was clipped by 3 bases and J by 5 bases, with 4 bases between them. Looked up from germline, CDR1 is MDHEN and CDR2 is SYDVKM. In DNA form, the CDR3 reads TGTGCCAGCAGTTTCGGGGAGACCCAGTACTTC. This translates into CASSFGETQYF. The full variable domain, in which reference TRBV28 and TRBJ2-5 provide the parts outside the CDR3, is DVKVTQSSRYLVKRTGEKVFLECVQDMDHENMFWYRQDPGLGLRLIYFSYDVKMKEKGDIPEGYSVSREKKERFSLILESASTNQTSMYLCASSFGETQYFGPGTRLLVL.

The rearrangement links TRBV4-1 to TRBJ1-4; no firm D call. V lost 5 bases and J 0 bases, leaving 10 bases between the germline ends. Germline V gene lookup returns CDR1 MGHRA and CDR2 YSYEKL. The CDR3 runs 15 residues. CDR3 amino acids: CASSGPGATNEKLFF. The CDR3, as DNA: TGCGCCAGCAGCGGTCCCGGGGCAACTAATGAAAAACTGTTTTTT.

This clone was seen only a few times. The CDR3 DNA follows: TGTGCCAGCAGTGAACTGACTAGCGGGCCTGTCTACGAGCAGTACTTC. This gives the protein CASSELTSGPVYEQYF. V and J are TRBV25-1 and TRBJ2-7; TRBD2 matches 10 bases. Trimming took 2 bases from V and 3 from J; bases not matched to a gene: 7. The CDR3 covers 16 residues. CDR1 MGHDK and CDR2 SYGVNS come from the germline V gene.

The genes are TRBV7-9 and TRBJ1-1; TRBD1 might be the D (5 bases). Trimming removed 6 bases from V and 4 bases from J, with 15 bases in between. The CDR3 sequence is 14 residues long. CDR1 and CDR2 from the germline V gene are SEHNR and FQNEAQ (reference sequence). The CDR3 sequence: CASRVLSGGTEAFF. CDR3 nucleotides: TGTGCCAGCAGAGTCCTTAGCGGGGGCACTGAAGCTTTCTTT.

This rearrangement joins TRBV24-1 to TRBJ1-5, with D hard to call. The V gene's germline CDR1 is KGHDR and CDR2 SFDVKD. V was shortened by 6 bases and J by 3 bases, with 8 bases between the two germline ends. CDR3 size: 13 residues. In nucleotides, the CDR3 is TGTGCCACCAGTATGGGTAACAATCAGCCCCAGCATTTT. Translated: CATSMGNNQPQHF.

This sequence joins TRBV3-1 (or the pseudogene TRBV3-2) and TRBJ1-1; a possible D gene is TRBD1 (6 bases). Trimming left V 3 bases short and J 9 bases short, with 17 bases between. The CDR3 length is 14 residues. Per germline, CDR1 LGHDT and CDR2 YNNKEL (reference sequence). The CDR3 reads CASSQESRGAQAFF. The DNA of the CDR3 is TGTGCCAGCAGCCAGGAGTCGCGGGGGGCGCAAGCTTTCTTT.

The chain combines TRBV28 with TRBJ1-2; perhaps TRBD1 as D (5 bases). Germline V gene lookup returns CDR1 MDHEN and CDR2 SYDVKM. The CDR3 is 17 amino acids. With 3 bases removed from V and 8 bases from J, the gap between germline ends came to 25 bases. Here the CDR3 DNA reads TGTGCCAGCAGTTTGCGCGGGGGAGGAGCCCCTCTACTCGGCTACACCTTC. Translated: CASSLRGGGAPLLGYTF.

The chain joins TRBV6-5 to TRBJ1-5; no definite D call. In germline, CDR1 is MNHEY, CDR2 SVGAGI. The V and J ends lost 5 bases and 0 bases respectively, with 8 bases between them. The CDR3 contains 14 residues. CDR3 DNA sequence: TGTGCCAGCAGTATAGTCAATAGCAATCAGCCCCAGCATTTT. This sequence encodes CASSIVNSNQPQHF.

The rearrangement joins TRBV24-1 to TRBJ1-4; D unclear. From germline, CDR1 is KGHDR and CDR2 SFDVKD. V lost 5 bases, J lost 5 bases, and 8 bases lay in between. The CDR3 length is 13 residues. CDR3 bases: TGTGCCACCAGTGGAGAGAGCAATGAAAAACTGTTTTTT. This translates into CATSGESNEKLFF.

The J gene is TRBJ2-1, the V gene TRBV25-1; 10 bases match TRBD1. The junction had 6 bases not matched to a gene; V was cut back by 3 bases and J by 4 bases. CDR1 is MGHDK, CDR2 SYGVNS, per germline. The CDR3 length is 16 residues. The CDR3 DNA sequence: TGTGCCAGCAGTGACCCGCTGGACAGGGGGTACAATGAGCAGTTCTTC. It yields the protein CASSDPLDRGYNEQFF. The complete variable domain, with remaining parts taken from reference TRBV25-1 and TRBJ2-1, reads EADIYQTPRYLVIGTGKKITLECSQTMGHDKMYWYQQDPGMELHLIHYSYGVNSTEKGDLSSESTVSRIRTEHFPLTLESARPSHTSQYLCASSDPLDRGYNEQFFGPGTRLTVL.

Relative to its sample, this clone is medium-sized. The V call is TRBV7-9, the J call TRBJ2-3; D perhaps matches TRBD2 (5 bases). Trimming left V 1 base short and J 5 bases short, with 7 bases between. This CDR3 has 13 amino acids. CDR1 is SEHNR and CDR2 is FQNEAQ in the germline V gene (reference sequence). CDR3 sequence (DNA): TGTGCCAGCAGCTTAGTCGGAGGAGATACGCAGTATTTT. Protein sequence: CASSLVGGDTQYF.

The chain carries TRBV27 and TRBJ2-7, with D tentatively TRBD1 or TRBD2 (5 bases each). CDR1 and CDR2 (germline): MNHEY, SMNVEV (reference sequence). The germline V and J ends were trimmed by 3 bases and 7 bases, with 16 bases remaining between them. CDR3 length: 14 residues. This CDR3 is CASSLGPGFGEQYF. As DNA, the CDR3 is TGTGCCAGCAGTTTGGGACCGGGGTTCGGGGAGCAGTACTTC.

The chain uses TRBV5-8 and TRBJ2-7, with D hard to call. The CDR3 sequence is 13 residues long. V lost 0 bases to trimming and J lost 3 bases, with 7 bases between them. The germline V gene has CDR1 SGHTS and CDR2 YDEGEE. CDR3 region: CASSLGPGYEQYF. The CDR3 DNA sequence: TGTGCCAGCAGCTTGGGACCCGGCTACGAGCAGTACTTC.

The chain is built from TRBV6-5 and TRBJ1-2; tentatively, D is TRBD1 (5 bases). V was pared by 5 bases and J by 11 bases, with 12 bases between. The CDR3 is 11 residues long. CDR1 MNHEY and CDR2 SVGAGI come from the germline V gene. CDR3 residues: CASSSPGPYTF. The CDR3 nucleotides read TGTGCCAGCAGTAGCCCGGGACCATACACCTTC.

This sequence joins TRBV28 and TRBJ1-2; the D is unclear. The CDR3 sequence is 12 residues long. In germline, CDR1 is MDHEN, CDR2 SYDVKM. With 6 bases removed from V and 8 bases from J, the gap between germline ends came to 13 bases. CDR3 DNA: TGTGCCAGCAGCCCAGACAAGGGCGGCTACACCTTC. It encodes CASSPDKGGYTF.

CDR3 DNA sequence: TGCGCCAGCAGCTTGCTAGCGGGGGGACAAATTGGAGAGACCCAGTACTTC. It specifies CASSLLAGGQIGETQYF. This chain uses TRBV5-1 with TRBJ2-5, with 11 bases fitting TRBD2. Unmatched junction bases numbered 9, after V lost 1 base and J lost 4 bases. Germline assignment: CDR1 SGHRS and CDR2 YFSETQ. CDR3 length: 17 amino acids.

The chain employs TRBV19 and TRBJ1-1, with D perhaps TRBD1 (5 bases). The germline V gene encodes CDR1 LNHDA and CDR2 SQIVND (reference sequence). The CDR3 runs to 12 residues. The ends were cut back, 8 bases at V and 3 bases at J, with 10 bases in the middle. The CDR3 nucleotides are TGTGCCAGTCGACGGGGGGACACTGAAGCTTTCTTT. Encoded protein: CASRRGDTEAFF. Drawing the rest from reference TRBV19 and TRBJ1-1, the complete variable domain is DGGITQSPKYLFRKEGQNVTLSCEQNLNHDAMYWYRQDPGQGLRLIYYSQIVNDFQKGDIAEGYSVSREKKESFPLTVTSAQKNPTAFYLCASRRGDTEAFFGQGTRLTVV.

This rearrangement joins TRBV6-5 to TRBJ2-7; no clear D. Germline-derived CDR1 and CDR2 are MNHEY and SVGAGI. V lost 6 bases and J lost 3, with 6 bases in between. The CDR3 sequence is 11 residues long. CDR3 sequence (DNA): TGTGCCAGCAGGTACAGCTACGAGCAGTACTTC. Translating gives CASRYSYEQYF.

The rearrangement joins TRBV6-5 to TRBJ1-6, with D tentatively TRBD1 (5 bases). The ends were cut back, 10 bases at V and 7 bases at J, with 14 bases in the middle. Germline V gene lookup returns CDR1 MNHEY and CDR2 SVGAGI. CDR3 length: 13 amino acids. The CDR3 DNA is TGTGCCACTCGAGCGGGGGGAAATTCACCCCTCCACTTT. Encoded protein: CATRAGGNSPLHF.

Written as DNA, the CDR3 is TGTGCCAGCAGCTTACGGACAGGGAACACTGAAGCTTTCTTT. Translating it yields CASSLRTGNTEAFF. The chain couples TRBV7-2 to TRBJ1-1; 7 bases are shared with TRBD1. Germline trimming cut 2 bases from V and 1 base from J; bases unmatched to any gene: 1. Per germline, CDR1 SGHTA and CDR2 FQGNSA. CDR3 length equals 14 residues.